Below, one TCR beta chain is given with its context. This clone was counted once. The antigen it recognizes is unknown. One base away there is no much larger clone; base qualities are not given. This sample is drawn from a study of T cell responses to AZD1222 COVID-19 vaccine (TCRdb year 2021). About the study as a whole: TCR sequencing was performed for about 250 trial participants, of whom 200 to 210 were given two doses of AZD1222 and around 25 were given two doses of MenACWY control vaccine. Trial participants were enrolled by age into subgroups of 18-55, 56-69 and 70-plus years, and 148, 28 and 57 TCR-sequenced participants, respectively, were included in these subgroups. Overall results and qualifications from the work: Vaccine-associated CD4 TCRs spanned the whole spike protein, with dominant responses in regions 160-218 and 743-854. Conclusions about previously exposed vaccinees are limited because only six or seven AZD1222 recipients were SARS-CoV-2 seropositive at baseline. In the small 56-69-year group, the increase in depth fell short of significance, most likely because of low power. Most participants were white British and females outnumbered males, and the authors suggested that clonal diversity may have been underestimated. Nearly half of unique spike-specific TCRs reportedly recognized epitopes outside regions mutated in the B.1.351 and B.1.1.7 variants. After two AZD1222 doses, both the breadth and the depth of spike-specific TCRs were significantly higher than at day 0 and than in MenACWY recipients. Because no day 14 peak-response samples were available, repertoires were characterized only after the peak T cell response.

The time point label, read with the paper, signifies: sample from adult after SARS-CoV-2 infection, after symptom onset. A couple of convalescent COVID-19 patients, sampled after symptom onset from adults with prior SARS-CoV-2 infection, were also TCR-sequenced for comparison. The CDR3 regions of human TCRbeta chains were analyzed by immunosequencing. Per the authors' processing: Repertoire TCRs were matched against a reference library of SARS-CoV-2-specific TCRs generated with the MIRA antigen-specificity platform. Breadth was defined as the fraction of unique TCRs that were SARS-CoV-2-associated. Depth was defined as the fraction of total T cells that were SARS-CoV-2-associated. Using the MIRA data, every spike-specific TCR was mapped to the spike region that the TCR reacted to and assigned to either a CD4 or a CD8 class. Log10-transformed breadth and depth values were compared by one-way ANOVA with Sidak's multiple comparisons tests. TCRdb retrieved this table from immuneACCESS and kept in-frame rearrangements only. Not all clones are present; in checked studies, unresolved V genes account for under half, and no reason is known for the remainder. That table is the source of V, J and clone size, and D and trimming were worked out from the DNA. The sample table holds 160,000 or so clones, of which around nine tenths were seen once. The ten largest clones add up to 6.9% of the sample.

The CDR3 numbers 14 residues from cysteine through phenylalanine. Kept here is only the CDR3 DNA, which spans 42 bases and is read in frame from base 1. Deletion took 1 base off V and 4 bases off J, with a span of 7 bases between the germline ends. The CDR1 and CDR2 encoded by the germline V gene are MDHEN and SYDVKM. Sequenced here: peripheral blood, sampled after recovery from COVID-19. This TCR was recovered from an adult who had recovered from COVID-19. Recombination connected TRBV28 to TRBJ2-2; the D segment might be TRBD1 or TRBD2, since each matches 5 bases. DNA sequence: TGTGCCAGCAGTTTATTTGGGGGCACCGGGGAGCTGTTTTTT. It encodes CASSLFGGTGELFF.